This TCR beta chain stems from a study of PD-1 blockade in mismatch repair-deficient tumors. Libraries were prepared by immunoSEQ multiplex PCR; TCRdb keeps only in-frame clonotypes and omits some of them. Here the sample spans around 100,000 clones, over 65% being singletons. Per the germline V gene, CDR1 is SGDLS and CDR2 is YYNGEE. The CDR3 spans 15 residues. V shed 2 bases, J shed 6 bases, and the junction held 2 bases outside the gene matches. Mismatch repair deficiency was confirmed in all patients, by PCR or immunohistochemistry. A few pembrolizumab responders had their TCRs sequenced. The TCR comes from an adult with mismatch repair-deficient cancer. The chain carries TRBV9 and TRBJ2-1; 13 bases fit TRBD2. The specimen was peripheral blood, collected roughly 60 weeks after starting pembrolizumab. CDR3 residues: CASSVGLAGVNEQFF. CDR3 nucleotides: TGTGCCAGCAGCGTCGGACTAGCGGGAGTCAATGAGCAGTTCTTC.